These T cell receptor beta chains were read from a single sample in a study of T-cell reconstitution after alpha-beta-depleted transplantation in children. TCRdb reanalysed the PCR reads using MiXCR and keeps one entry per CDR3 protein. The table lists about 610,000 distinct CDR3 sequences, roughly a tenth of them singletons, with roughly 3.9% in the top ten. This specimen was PBMCs from the stem cell graft donor, taken from the stem cell graft. The source is a human donor who donated a stem cell graft to a child with acute myeloid leukemia. CDR3s include the opening cysteine and the closing phenylalanine or tryptophan. D genes are given only for firm matches. Size values are once, few and many counts, or a class for expanded clones, and some rows have none.

d_call,j_call,v_call,clone_size,cdr3_nt,cdr3_aa
-,TRBJ2-3,TRBV11-2,many,TGTGCCAGCAGCGCAGCTAGCGTATCTACGCAGTATTTT,CASSAASVSTQYF
-,TRBJ2-1,TRBV4-3,-,TGCGCCAGCAGCGTGGGGCCTAGGTTATACAATGAGCAGTTCTTC,CASSVGPRLYNEQFF
-,TRBJ1-1,TRBV6-5,-,TGTGCCAGCAGAAGACCGAACACTGAAGCTTTCTTT,CASRRPNTEAFF
-,TRBJ2-2,TRBV28,few,TGTGCCAGCAGTTCCATGACAGTACTGGACACCGGGGAGCTGTTTTTT,CASSSMTVLDTGELFF
-,TRBJ2-3,TRBV3-1,-,TGTGCCAGCAGCCAAGATGCCGGGAGAGGAGATACGCAGTATTTT,CASSQDAGRGDTQYF
-,TRBJ2-3,TRBV28,many,TGTGCCAGCAGTCCCGCACCTCCCCTTTATACGCAGTATTTT,CASSPAPPLYTQYF
TRBD2,TRBJ2-7,TRBV7-2,few,TGTGCCAGCAGCTTAGCCCGACTAGCGGGAGCGGCCTACGAGCAGTACTTC,CASSLARLAGAAYEQYF
-,TRBJ1-1,TRBV6-5,-,TGTGCCAGCAGTTACCCCCGGTCGGTGGGGAACACTGAAGCTTTCTTT,CASSYPRSVGNTEAFF
-,TRBJ2-5,TRBV11-2,-,TGTGCCAGCAGTTTAGCCTGGGGAGAGACCCAGTACTTC,CASSLAWGETQYF
-,TRBJ2-7,TRBV13,many,TGTGCCAGCAGCTTAGTCGGCCGCGAGCAGTACTTC,CASSLVGREQYF
-,TRBJ2-7,TRBV29-1,many,TGCAGCGTGGTTCCGAGGGGCGGAGCCTACGAGCAGTACTTC,CSVVPRGGAYEQYF
TRBD1,TRBJ2-7,TRBV7-2,many,TGTGCCAGCAGCTTAGGAGACAGGGGGCCTGAGCAGTACTTC,CASSLGDRGPEQYF
TRBD2,TRBJ2-2,TRBV5-5,few,TGTGCCAGCAGCTCGACTAGCGACAAGGCAACCGGGGAGCTGTTTTTT,CASSSTSDKATGELFF
TRBD1,TRBJ2-3,TRBV7-2,many,TGTGCCAGCAGCTTAGTCCCGGGACAGGATACGCAGTATTTT,CASSLVPGQDTQYF
TRBD2,TRBJ2-7,TRBV5-1,many,TGCGCCAGCAGCCACGGACTAGCGGGAGATATTTACGAGCAGTACTTC,CASSHGLAGDIYEQYF
-,TRBJ2-2,TRBV7-6,few,TGTGCCAGCAGTGTCCGAGTCGGGGAGCTGTTTTTT,CASSVRVGELFF
TRBD1,TRBJ2-1,TRBV5-1,many,TGCGCCAGCAGCTTCGGGACAGGCTCCTACAATGAGCAGTTCTTC,CASSFGTGSYNEQFF
-,TRBJ2-3,TRBV15,-,TGTGCCACCAGCAGAGAAGGAGCGAGCAGCATATATACGCAGTATTTT,CATSREGASSIYTQYF
-,TRBJ2-1,TRBV6-5,many,TGTGCCAGCAGGCCGCTAGCCTTCTCCTCCTACAATGAGCAGTTCTTC,CASRPLAFSSYNEQFF
-,TRBJ1-4,TRBV30,-,TGTGCCTGGAGTGTACGAGGAGACGGTGAAAAACTGTTTTTT,CAWSVRGDGEKLFF
-,TRBJ2-1,TRBV15,many,TGTGCCACCAGCAGAGGGGCGCAGGGCCCCTACAATGAGCAGTTCTTC,CATSRGAQGPYNEQFF
TRBD2,TRBJ2-2,TRBV18,few,TGTGCCAGCTCACCACCCTCTAGCGGGAGGGTCACCGGGGAGCTGTTTTTT,CASSPPSSGRVTGELFF
-,TRBJ1-1,TRBV6-5,-,TGTGCCAGCAGGCGCCGGACTGCTGAAGCTTTCTTT,CASRRRTAEAFF
-,TRBJ2-5,TRBV27,few,TGTGCCAGCAGTCCCAGCCTTTTTCCTACTTTGGGGACCCAGTACTTC,CASSPSLFPTLGTQYF
-,TRBJ1-1,TRBV29-1,few,TGCAGCTCCCGCGAAGGGGCCACTGAAGCTTTCTTT,CSSREGATEAFF
-,TRBJ2-1,TRBV27,few,TGTGCCAGCAGTGTGTCAGTGGCTAATGAGCAGTTCTTC,CASSVSVANEQFF
-,TRBJ2-7,TRBV20-1,few,TGCAGTGCTAGTGACGACTCCTACGAGCAGTACTTC,CSASDDSYEQYF
TRBD2,TRBJ2-7,TRBV25-1,-,TGTGCCAGCCGGCGGGCTAGCGGATCCTACGAGCAGTACTTC,CASRRASGSYEQYF
TRBD2,TRBJ2-7,TRBV18,few,TGTGCCAGCTCACCACCTGGGACTAGCGGGAGTTACGAGCAGTACTTC,CASSPPGTSGSYEQYF
-,TRBJ2-7,TRBV20-1,few,TGCAGTGCTAAACTAGACGATTACTACGAGCAGTACTTC,CSAKLDDYYEQYF
-,TRBJ1-3,TRBV4-3,-,TGCGCCAGCAGCCAATCAAGAGCGGAGACCTCTGGAAACACCATATATTTT,CASSQSRAETSGNTIYF
TRBD1,TRBJ2-7,TRBV25-1,many,TGTGCCAGCACCCCGGACAGGGGGCAATACGAGCAGTACTTC,CASTPDRGQYEQYF
-,TRBJ1-1,TRBV5-1,many,TGCGCCAGCAGCTTGGAGGCGACAAACACTGAAGCTTTCTTT,CASSLEATNTEAFF
-,TRBJ1-3,TRBV12-3/TRBV12-4,few,TGTGCCAGCAGTTCTTGGGGGTTGGGACCGATTGGAAACACCATATATTTT,CASSSWGLGPIGNTIYF
-,TRBJ2-7,TRBV4-3,-,TGCGCCAGCAGCCAAGATATTTTCGCAGATGCTTTTGGGGAGCAGTACTTC,CASSQDIFADAFGEQYF
TRBD2,TRBJ2-3,TRBV20-1,many,TGCAGTGCTAGACTAGCGGGAGGCTTCACAGATACGCAGTATTTT,CSARLAGGFTDTQYF
TRBD1,TRBJ2-2,TRBV5-1,few,TGCGCCAGCAGCACTACAGGGGTCGGGGAGCTGTTTTTT,CASSTTGVGELFF
TRBD2,TRBJ2-7,TRBV4-2,-,TGTGCCAGCAGCCAAGAGGCCCGTCTAGCGGGAGACGAGCAGTACTTC,CASSQEARLAGDEQYF
-,TRBJ2-1,TRBV20-1,-,TGCAGTGCCCCGGTAACCTCCTCCTACAATGGGCAGTTCTTC,CSAPVTSSYNGQFF
-,TRBJ1-1,TRBV20-1,few,TGCAGTGCTAGCTTCAAAGGGAGTGAAGCTTTCTTT,CSASFKGSEAFF
TRBD2,TRBJ2-2,TRBV11-3,many,TGTGCCAGCAGCTTCACTAGCGGGACCCCGAAGGCCGGGGAGCTGTTTTTT,CASSFTSGTPKAGELFF
-,TRBJ2-3,TRBV18,few,TGTGCCAGCTCAGGGCGCCGAACGGAAACGAGTCATCCCACGCAGTATTTT,CASSGRRTETSHPTQYF
TRBD2,TRBJ2-5,TRBV30,-,TGTGCCTGGAAAAGGCTAGCGGGAGGGCCACGGGAGACCCAGTACTTC,CAWKRLAGGPRETQYF
-,TRBJ2-7,TRBV14,many,TGTGCCAGCAGCCCCTGGACTACATCTTCCTACGAGCAGTACTTC,CASSPWTTSSYEQYF
TRBD2,TRBJ2-3,TRBV4-3,many,TGCGCCAGCAGCCAGGTAGCGGGATCTAGCACAGATACGCAGTATTTT,CASSQVAGSSTDTQYF
-,TRBJ2-3,TRBV7-3,-,TGTGCCAGCAGCTTATGGGGCCTTAAGAGCACAGATACGCAGTATTTT,CASSLWGLKSTDTQYF
TRBD1,TRBJ2-1,TRBV5-1,-,TGCGCCAGCAGCTTTTACAGGGGGCTGGGTAATGAGCAGTTCTTC,CASSFYRGLGNEQFF
TRBD2,TRBJ2-2,TRBV20-1,few,TGCAGTGCTAGAGATCCGTTAGCGGGAGGGTTCGGGGAGCTGTTTTTT,CSARDPLAGGFGELFF
-,TRBJ2-3,TRBV20-1,many,TGCAGTGCTAGAGGGCTAGCTGCAGATACGCAGTATTTT,CSARGLAADTQYF
-,TRBJ2-1,TRBV6-4,few,TGTGCCAGCAGCCGACTCTCCGGGAGCGGTAGTAGGTACAATGAGCAGTTCTTC,CASSRLSGSGSRYNEQFF
TRBD1,TRBJ1-2,TRBV29-1,few,TGCAGCGTCCAGGGGGCCGATGGCTACACCTTC,CSVQGADGYTF
TRBD1,TRBJ2-1,TRBV7-9,few,TGTGCCAGCAGCTTTTTCTCGGGACAGGGGGCCAGTGAGCAGTTCTTC,CASSFFSGQGASEQFF
-,TRBJ2-3,TRBV9,few,TGTGCCAGCAGCGTAGGACATGCTTTCCTCACAGATACGCAGTATTTT,CASSVGHAFLTDTQYF
TRBD2,TRBJ2-7,TRBV7-9,few,TGTGCCAGCAGTGTTAGGGTGGGACTAGCGGGATCCGAGCAGTACTTC,CASSVRVGLAGSEQYF
TRBD2,TRBJ2-5,TRBV19,few,TGTGCCAGTCGACTAGCGGGAGAAGAGACCCAGTACTTC,CASRLAGEETQYF
-,TRBJ2-4,TRBV11-2,many,TGTGCCAGCAGTCCCTCCGGGGCCAAAAACATTCAGTACTTC,CASSPSGAKNIQYF